Reported below is one T cell receptor beta chain. This record belongs to a study of blood T cell repertoires in COVID-19. Study information: T cells, B-cell-depleted T cells, or PBMCs provided the cDNA or gDNA that served as material.

The germline V and J ends were trimmed by 0 bases and 3 bases, with 12 bases remaining between them. Per the germline V gene, CDR1 is LGHNA and CDR2 is YSLEER. CDR3 length: 15 residues. Participants, 18 to 89 years old, spanned around 25 US areas. Clinical history as reported by participants underpinned cohort assignment. Among Cohort 3 donors, those recovered had two negative PCRs, clearance, or symptom resolution. This table comes from immunoSEQ multiplex PCR, and its TCRdb copy is limited to in-frame clones, with some not included. The sample records about 370,000 clones, around 91% being singletons.

The material sequenced was PBMCs or T cells enriched from blood (not recorded which). The receptor was isolated from a man between 18 and 35 years old who had recovered from COVID-19. The chain employs TRBV4-3 and TRBJ2-7; D perhaps matches TRBD2 (6 bases). CDR3 nucleotide sequence: TGCGCCAGCAGCCAAGAATCCGGGGGTAGCTACGAGCAGTACTTC. The encoded protein is CASSQESGGSYEQYF.